The 28 T cell receptor beta chains below come from one sample, sequenced in a study of blood T cell dynamics during melanoma immunotherapy. Sequenced by immunoSEQ multiplex PCR; TCRdb stores in-frame clones only, minus some. The data show 450 to 550 clones, roughly two thirds seen once. The time point: pre-treatment baseline. The material sequenced was central memory CD8+ T cells from blood, taken from a patient treated with checkpoint blockade. These receptors came from a human donor with melanoma.

This chain joins TRBV19 and TRBJ2-5; 8 positions match TRBD2. CDR1 is LNHDA, CDR2 SQIVND, per germline (reference sequence). The length of the CDR3 is 13 residues. V lost 7 bases and J lost 5; bases outside the gene matches: 6. CDR3 region: CASNSGGGETQYF. CDR3 nucleotides: TGTGCCAGTAACAGCGGGGGCGGCGAGACCCAGTACTTC.

V gene TRBV19 combines with J gene TRBJ2-1; 9 bases are a match to TRBD1. From germline, CDR1 is LNHDA and CDR2 SQIVND (reference sequence). J lost 9 bases, V lost 3 bases, and 12 bases had no gene match. The CDR3 consists of 16 residues. CDR3 sequence reads: CASSIIGTGYPSEQFF. The CDR3 DNA sequence: TGTGCCAGTAGTATTATTGGGACAGGGTATCCCAGTGAGCAGTTCTTC.

This clone has more than one count but fewer than ten. The chain is built from TRBV11-2 and TRBJ2-1; TRBD2 matches at 8 bases. V was clipped by 5 bases and J by 9 bases; unmatched bases: 12. The CDR3 is 15 residues long. Germline V gives CDR1 SGHAT, CDR2 FQNNGV. This CDR3 reads CASSPDSGNVGEQFF. The CDR3 nucleotides are TGTGCCAGCAGCCCCGATAGCGGGAACGTCGGTGAGCAGTTCTTC.

This chain connects TRBV4-1 to TRBJ2-7, with 8 nucleotides matching TRBD1. V shed 2 bases and J 3 bases; nucleotides not matched to a gene: 0. The CDR3 is made up of 13 amino acids. Germline lookup yields CDR1 MGHRA and CDR2 YSYEKL. The CDR3 coding sequence is TGCGCCAGCAGCCAAACAGGGGGCTACGAGCAGTACTTC. Its protein is CASSQTGGYEQYF.

This clone was counted a single time. This rearrangement joins TRBV5-1 to TRBJ2-7; D is perhaps TRBD2 (5 bases). The CDR3 runs 19 residues. Germline V gene lookup returns CDR1 SGHRS and CDR2 YFSETQ. The germline V and J ends were trimmed by 3 bases and 1 base, with 26 bases remaining between them. The DNA for the CDR3 is TGCGCCAGCAGCTCGCTAGGGAGTTCGCTGGGCTCGACTTCCTACGAGCAGTACTTC. It is translated as CASSSLGSSLGSTSYEQYF.

DNA for the CDR3: TGTGCCAGCAGCTTGGGAGCCCTCCCTAGTAAGCAGTTCTTC. Amino acids: CASSLGALPSKQFF. The chain couples TRBV5-6 to TRBJ2-1; no definite D call. The CDR3 length is 14 residues. The V gene lost 0 bases and the J gene lost 11 bases, with 15 bases spanning the gap. Germline V gives CDR1 SGHDT, CDR2 YYEEEE.

The rearrangement links TRBV27 to TRBJ2-2; TRBD1 matches 7 bases. The CDR3 is made up of 14 amino acids. In germline, CDR1 is MNHEY, CDR2 SMNVEV (reference sequence). Trimming took 6 bases from V and 6 from J; bases not matched to a gene: 7. The CDR3 reads CASRQGLGAGELFF. As DNA, the CDR3 is TGTGCCAGCAGACAGGGGTTGGGGGCCGGGGAGCTGTTTTTT.

The chain combines TRBV7-9 with TRBJ1-2; D might be TRBD1 (6 bases). Trimming took 2 bases from V and 5 from J, leaving 9 bases between them. This CDR3 comprises 13 residues. Germline V gene data show CDR1 as SEHNR and CDR2 as FQNEAQ (reference sequence). The CDR3 spells CASSLQGTYGYTF. DNA for the CDR3: TGTGCCAGCAGCTTACAGGGGACGTATGGCTACACCTTC.

V usage is TRBV11-2 and J usage is TRBJ2-3, with unresolved D. The V and J ends lost 1 base and 3 bases respectively, with 14 bases between them. CDR1 and CDR2 from the germline V gene are SGHAT and FQNNGV. CDR3 length: 16 residues. Here the CDR3 DNA reads TGTGCCAGCAGCTTAGTGGCAGGCCCGGCGACAGATACGCAGTATTTT. Translated: CASSLVAGPATDTQYF.

The CDR3 loop is CASSSLGSTNEKLFF. CDR3 in DNA: TGCGCCAGCAGCTCCCTCGGCTCAACTAATGAAAAACTGTTTTTT. This chain uses TRBV5-1 with TRBJ1-4, with D unresolved. The germline V gene has CDR1 SGHRS and CDR2 YFSETQ. There are 15 residues in the CDR3. Trimming pared 3 bases from V and 0 bases from J, leaving 9 bases between.

This chain connects TRBV18 to TRBJ2-7; no clear D gene. V was trimmed by 3 bases and J by 2 bases, leaving 11 bases between them. The length of the CDR3 is 14 residues. Germline V gives CDR1 KGHSH, CDR2 LQKENI. The CDR3: CASSPLKDPYEQYF. In nucleotides, the CDR3 is TGTGCCAGCTCACCCCTCAAAGACCCCTACGAGCAGTACTTC.

This clone was counted only a few times. V and J are TRBV6-4 and TRBJ2-2; the D gene is possibly TRBD1 (6 bases). The germline gives CDR1 MRHNA, CDR2 SNTAGT. The CDR3 covers 15 residues. V was trimmed by 3 bases and J by 4 bases, leaving 12 bases between them. The CDR3 loop reads CASSEGGDRTGELFF. CDR3 in DNA: TGTGCCAGCAGTGAAGGGGGAGACCGCACCGGGGAGCTGTTTTTT.

The rearrangement uses TRBV6-1 and TRBJ1-3; the D gene is possibly TRBD1 (5 bases). Trimming took 0 bases from V and 4 from J, leaving 10 bases between them. This CDR3 is built from 15 residues. Germline CDR1 reads MNHNS; CDR2 reads SASEGT. CDR3 residues: CASSEAEGQGNTIYF. CDR3 DNA sequence: TGTGCCAGCAGTGAAGCGGAGGGGCAGGGAAACACCATATATTTT.

The chain couples TRBV6-1 to TRBJ2-1; TRBD2 aligns across 12 bases. The CDR3 length is 15 residues. V lost 2 bases and J lost 4; bases outside the gene matches: 0. Germline CDR1 MNHNS, CDR2 SASEGT. CDR3 loop: CASSELAGGYNEQFF. For the CDR3, the DNA is TGTGCCAGCAGTGAACTAGCGGGAGGGTACAATGAGCAGTTCTTC.

The chain uses TRBV6-5 and TRBJ2-5; TRBD2 matches 13 bases. Germline V gene sequence: CDR1 MNHEY, CDR2 SVGAGI. This CDR3 has 15 amino acids. V was pared by 6 bases and J by 4 bases, with 5 bases of the junction left unmatched. The CDR3 protein is CASRRTSGRGETQYF. CDR3 sequence (DNA): TGTGCCAGCAGACGGACTAGCGGGAGAGGAGAGACCCAGTACTTC.

Concerning this clone itself: Mismatch with germline at one junction end may stem from a read error. The gene calls are TRBV6-8 and TRBJ2-1; 7 nucleotides align to TRBD1. Per the germline V gene, CDR1 is MNHGY and CDR2 is SAAAGT. The CDR3 contains 15 residues. In DNA, the CDR3 is TGTGCCAGCAGTGACTCTGAGGGGGCGGGCGATGAGCAGTTCTTC. As protein: CASSDSEGAGDEQFF.

The chain couples TRBV6-5 to TRBJ1-1; no firm D call. Per germline, CDR1 MNHEY and CDR2 SVGAGI. The germline V and J ends were trimmed by 0 bases and 7 bases, with 6 bases remaining between them. This CDR3 has 12 amino acids. CDR3 protein: CASSYSIDEAFF. DNA for the CDR3: TGTGCCAGCAGTTACTCGATAGATGAAGCTTTCTTT.

This clone was seen just once. The chain combines TRBV4-1 with TRBJ2-3; D remains unclear. CDR1 MGHRA and CDR2 YSYEKL come from the germline V gene. This CDR3 region has 16 residues. V lost 3 bases, J lost 1 base, and 14 bases lay in between. The CDR3 bases are TGCGCCAGCAGCCAGGACCCTAATGCCCGCACAGATACGCAGTATTTT. It is translated as CASSQDPNARTDTQYF.

This clone appeared a few times. The chain couples TRBV6-4 to TRBJ2-3; D is uncertain. V shed 2 bases and J shed 2 bases, with 5 bases lying between them. The CDR3 is 13 amino acids. Per germline, CDR1 MRHNA and CDR2 SNTAGT. CDR3 nucleotides: TGTGCCAGCAGTGACAGGGCCACAGATACGCAGTATTTT. Residues: CASSDRATDTQYF.

This clone was seen only a few times. The V gene is TRBV5-1, the J gene TRBJ1-2, with 9 bases that match TRBD1. The V gene end was trimmed by 3 bases and the J gene end by 2 bases; junction bases not matched to a gene: 11. The germline V gene encodes CDR1 SGHRS and CDR2 YFSETQ. This CDR3 is built from 17 residues. CDR3 sequence: CASSWGTGSIENYGYTF. CDR3 coding DNA: TGCGCCAGCAGCTGGGGGACAGGGTCTATTGAAAACTATGGCTACACCTTC.

The chain carries TRBV27 and TRBJ2-2, with a tentative D call TRBD1 (6 bases). CDR3 length equals 14 residues. The germline gives CDR1 MNHEY, CDR2 SMNVEV (reference sequence). Trimming shortened V by 6 bases and J by 3 bases, and 11 bases separated the two germline ends. DNA for the CDR3: TGTGCCAGCAGGACAGGTTGGGACACCGGGGAGCTGTTTTTT. Amino acid sequence: CASRTGWDTGELFF.

This chain links TRBV11-3 with TRBJ2-1; D call uncertain. The ends were cut back, 0 bases at V and 9 bases at J, with 9 bases in the middle. Germline lookup yields CDR1 SGHNT and CDR2 YENEEA. The CDR3 runs to 13 residues. CDR3 bases: TGTGCCAGCAGCTTAGATTCTTCTCCTGAGCAGTTCTTC. This sequence encodes CASSLDSSPEQFF.

This clone came up a few times. V gene TRBV30 combines with J gene TRBJ2-1, with D unclear. With 0 bases removed from V and 8 bases from J, the gap between germline ends came to 5 bases. Germline V lookup: CDR1 GTSNPN, CDR2 SVGIG (reference sequence). The CDR3 consists of 11 residues. The CDR3 sequence is CAWSVVDEQFF. In nucleotides, the CDR3 is TGTGCCTGGAGTGTGGTCGATGAGCAGTTCTTC.

This chain connects TRBV7-9 to TRBJ1-1; D remains unclear. The V end was cut by 1 base, the J end by 5 bases, with 8 bases between. Germline lookup yields CDR1 SEHNR and CDR2 FQNEAQ (reference sequence). The CDR3 is 13 residues long. The DNA for the CDR3 is TGTGCCAGCAGCTTAGGGGCCACTACTGAAGCTTTCTTT. Protein: CASSLGATTEAFF.

The rearrangement uses TRBV21-1 and TRBJ1-1. TRBV21-1 is designated a pseudogene. This CDR3 comprises 16 residues. CDR3 DNA: TGTGCCAGCAGACTCATAGTGTACACAATTCGCACTGAAGCTTTCTTT. Encoded protein: CASRLIVYTIRTEAFF.

This chain uses TRBV4-3 with TRBJ2-7; D perhaps matches TRBD2 (6 bases). Deletions cut 2 bases from V and 6 bases from J, with 11 bases between. This CDR3 contains 13 residues. The germline V gene has CDR1 LGHNA and CDR2 YSLEER. The CDR3 DNA reads TGCGCCAGCAGCCAAAGCCAGGGAGGCGAGCAGTACTTC. It encodes CASSQSQGGEQYF.

This clone was counted once. The rearrangement links TRBV9 to TRBJ2-7; D is possibly TRBD2 (6 bases). V was trimmed by 3 bases and J by 3 bases, leaving 10 bases between them. The CDR3 has 13 residues. Germline V gene lookup returns CDR1 SGDLS and CDR2 YYNGEE. CDR3 sequence reads: CASSAGLRYEQYF. For the CDR3, the DNA is TGTGCCAGCAGCGCGGGACTCCGCTACGAGCAGTACTTC.

The chain combines TRBV11-2 with TRBJ2-7, with 8 positions matching TRBD2. With 5 bases clipped from V and 2 bases from J, the junction kept 2 bases outside the gene matches. CDR1 SGHAT and CDR2 FQNNGV come from the germline V gene. The CDR3 is made up of 13 amino acids. The CDR3 here is CASSRGGTYEQYF. The CDR3 coding sequence is TGTGCCAGCAGCCGGGGGGGAACCTACGAGCAGTACTTC.